These 22 T cell receptor beta chains were sequenced from one sample in a study of T cells in Graves' hyperthyroidism and ophthalmopathy. The CDR3 regions of TCR beta were amplified from RNA transcripts. The primer set for the first-round RT-PCR of the TCR CDR3 was HTBI. A single record per CDR3 protein comes from TCRdb applying MiXCR to the multiplex PCR reads. This sample has about 840,000 distinct CDR3 sequences, with over 35% found just once. What was sequenced was blood. The receptors were gathered from a man aged 18 to 30 with Graves' hyperthyroidism.

The chain employs TRBV4-1 and TRBJ1-2; D remains unclear. CDR1 and CDR2 (germline): MGHRA, YSYEKL. Trimming removed 1 base from V and 6 bases from J, with 9 bases in between. This CDR3 region has 13 residues. The CDR3 nucleotides read TGCGCCAGCAGCCAAGGAAAAGATGATGGCTACACCTTC. Translated: CASSQGKDDGYTF.

This clonotype occurred a few times. This sequence joins TRBV7-2 and TRBJ2-7, with D maybe TRBD2 (5 bases). Trimming stripped 5 bases from V and 0 bases from J, with 14 bases between. The CDR3 length is 15 residues. Germline CDR1 is SGHTA and CDR2 is FQGNSA. As DNA, the CDR3 is TGTGCCAGCAGCCACTGGGGAGATGACTCCTACGAGCAGTACTTC. Amino acid sequence: CASSHWGDDSYEQYF.

There are many counts of this clonotype. The chain uses TRBV19 and TRBJ1-5; TRBD1 is a possible D gene (5 bases). V was pared by 5 bases and J by 1 base, with 18 bases between. The CDR3 consists of 17 residues. Germline CDR1 reads LNHDA; CDR2 reads SQIVND (reference sequence). CDR3 sequence reads: CASSPLLGRESNQPQHF. CDR3 coding DNA: TGTGCCAGTAGTCCTTTGTTGGGCAGGGAAAGCAATCAGCCCCAGCATTTT. The full variable domain, rest sourced from reference TRBV19 and TRBJ1-5, is DGGITQSPKYLFRKEGQNVTLSCEQNLNHDAMYWYRQDPGQGLRLIYYSQIVNDFQKGDIAEGYSVSREKKESFPLTVTSAQKNPTAFYLCASSPLLGRESNQPQHFGDGTRLSIL.

The gene calls are TRBV15 and TRBJ2-5, with 9 bases matching TRBD1. After removal of 3 bases from V and 4 bases from J, the junction contained 6 bases not matched to a gene. CDR3 length equals 15 residues. The germline V gene encodes CDR1 LNHNV and CDR2 YYDKDF (reference sequence). The DNA of the CDR3 is TGTGCCACCAGCAGGATTTCGGGACAGGGAGAGACCCAGTACTTC. Its translation: CATSRISGQGETQYF.

Turning to this clonotype: A read error is likely, as this CDR3 ends without the conserved phenylalanine or tryptophan. The CDR3 sequence: CASSTGQGSYEQYL. The CDR3, as DNA: TGTGCCAGTAGTACCGGACAGGGCTCCTACGAGCAGTACCTC. V gene TRBV7-2 combines with J gene TRBJ2-7; TRBD1 agrees at 8 bases. In germline, CDR1 is SGHTA, CDR2 FQGNSA. J gave up 0 bases and V 9 bases, and 7 bases lay outside the gene matches. This CDR3 is 14 amino acids long.

This clonotype was found once. The chain is built from TRBV10-3 and TRBJ1-6, with a tentative D call TRBD1 (5 bases). V dropped 0 bases and J dropped 9 bases, with 12 bases sitting between them. This CDR3 has 15 amino acids. Germline CDR1 is ENHRY and CDR2 is SYGVKD. The CDR3 spells CAISESGGAGSPLHF. Written as DNA, the CDR3 is TGTGCCATCAGTGAGTCGGGCGGGGCTGGTTCACCCCTCCACTTT.

Concerning this clonotype: Possible read error: a much larger clone is one base away. The rearrangement joins TRBV7-9 to TRBJ2-7; tentative D call: TRBD1 (5 bases). Trimming removed 6 bases at V and 3 bases at J, with 9 bases between. Germline CDR1 SEHNR, CDR2 FQNEAQ (reference sequence). The CDR3 spans 12 residues. The CDR3 coding sequence is TGTGCCAGCAGACACGACAGCTACGAGCAGTACTTC. Translation gives CASRHDSYEQYF.

The DNA for the CDR3 is TGTGCCAGCAGCCAAGAAGGAAGGGTAGATTATCCCCAGTACTTC. Amino acids: CASSQEGRVDYPQYF. J is TRBJ2-5 and V is TRBV7-8; D not resolved. V was pared by 5 bases and J by 9 bases, with 22 bases between. Germline assignment: CDR1 SGHVS and CDR2 FQNEAQ. CDR3 length: 15 amino acids.

On this clonotype: The junction differs from germline at one of its ends, possibly a read error. The chain recombines TRBV10-3 with TRBJ2-6; 7 bases line up with TRBD1. The CDR3 consists of 20 residues. Germline loops: CDR1 ENHRY, CDR2 SYGVKD. CDR3 DNA sequence: TGTGCCAGCAGTTACACCCCCGGGACAGACACCATCTCTGGGGCCAACGTCCTGACTTTC. Amino acids: CASSYTPGTDTISGANVLTF.

The rearrangement links TRBV19 to TRBJ2-2; 8 bases line up with TRBD1. V was pared by 8 bases and J by 3 bases, with 5 bases of the junction left unmatched. The length of the CDR3 is 14 residues. CDR1 is LNHDA, CDR2 SQIVND, per germline (reference sequence). The CDR3 DNA reads as TGTGCCAGTGCCGGACAGGGTCACACCGGGGAGCTGTTTTTT. Encoded protein: CASAGQGHTGELFF.

This clonotype was observed a handful of times. The V gene is TRBV7-9, the J gene TRBJ2-2; 8 positions agree with TRBD2. V lost 6 bases to trimming and J lost 5 bases; unmatched junction nucleotides: 2. The germline V gene encodes CDR1 SEHNR and CDR2 FQNEAQ (reference sequence). The CDR3 has 13 residues. Here the CDR3 reads CASRGLATGELFF. Written as DNA, the CDR3 is TGTGCCAGCAGAGGACTAGCAACCGGGGAGCTGTTTTTT.

A note on this clonotype: An end of the junction differs from the germline gene, which may be a read error. This rearrangement joins TRBV12-3 or TRBV12-4 to TRBJ2-5; the match to TRBD2 covers 10 bases. The CDR3 totals 15 residues. The CDR3 is CASSLALAGSVAQYF. The DNA for the CDR3 is TGTGCCAGCAGTCTAGCACTAGCGGGGTCCGTGGCCCAGTACTTC.

This clonotype was found a few times. Its ends do not fully match the called genes, so a read error is possible. The chain is built from TRBV4-1 and TRBJ2-7; D is perhaps TRBD1 (5 bases). The CDR3 runs to 14 residues. Germline values: CDR1 MGHRA, CDR2 YSYEKL. The CDR3 spells CASSQLDSYYEQYF. CDR3 coding DNA: TGTGCCAGCAGCCAACTCGACAGTTACTACGAGCAGTACTTC.

This rearrangement joins TRBV15 to TRBJ1-4, with D uncertain. V was pared by 3 bases and J by 7 bases, with 18 bases between. Germline assignment: CDR1 LNHNV and CDR2 YYDKDF (reference sequence). This CDR3 comprises 16 residues. Here the CDR3 DNA reads TGTGCCACCAGCAGTATCGGGCAGACCAGGAGTGAAAAACTGTTTTTT. Its translation: CATSSIGQTRSEKLFF.

The chain links TRBV19 to TRBJ1-3, with no clear D. V lost 5 bases and J lost 6, with 2 bases in between. The CDR3 spans 10 residues. CDR1 LNHDA and CDR2 SQIVND come from the germline V gene (reference sequence). The chain's CDR3 is CASSPNTIYF. As DNA, the CDR3 is TGTGCCAGTAGTCCAAACACCATATATTTT.

V gene TRBV25-1 combines with J gene TRBJ1-1, with a weak D call TRBD1 (5 bases). Per the germline V gene, CDR1 is MGHDK and CDR2 is SYGVNS. The CDR3 extends over 12 amino acids. V gave up 8 bases and J gave up 10 bases, with 17 bases separating them. The CDR3 DNA reads as TGTGCCAGCGTTGAAGACAGTAGTTCAGCTTTCTTT. This codes for CASVEDSSSAFF.

This clonotype showed up just a few times. This sequence joins TRBV20-1 and TRBJ2-7; 8 bases are a match to TRBD2. Germline V lookup: CDR1 DFQATT, CDR2 SNEGSKA (reference sequence). The ends lost 6 bases at V and 3 bases at J; junction bases unmatched: 10. The CDR3 totals 14 residues. This chain's CDR3 is CSASDGGGFYEQYF. The CDR3 nucleotides are TGCAGTGCGAGTGACGGGGGGGGATTCTACGAGCAGTACTTC.

The chain links TRBV7-9 to TRBJ1-1, with 7 positions matching TRBD1. Germline loops: CDR1 SEHNR, CDR2 FQNEAQ (reference sequence). The CDR3 is 14 amino acids. The J segment lost 4 bases and the V segment lost 7 bases, leaving 9 bases of the junction unmatched. For the CDR3, the DNA is TGTGCCAGCATCCTTAACAGGGGCAGCACTGAAGCTTTCTTT. Translating gives CASILNRGSTEAFF.

This clonotype has only a few counts. This chain joins TRBV9 and TRBJ2-2; 8 bases align to TRBD2. V was clipped by 4 bases and J by 7 bases; unmatched bases: 9. The CDR3 runs 15 residues. Germline V gene data show CDR1 as SGDLS and CDR2 as YYNGEE. CDR3 DNA: TGTGCCAGCAGCCGGTCGGCGGGAGGAGGCGGGGAGCTGTTTTTT. Protein sequence: CASSRSAGGGGELFF.

J is TRBJ2-2 and V is TRBV19; D is undetermined. The germline V gene has CDR1 LNHDA and CDR2 SQIVND (reference sequence). The CDR3 contains 11 residues. V lost 7 bases and J lost 6, with 6 bases in between. Written as DNA, the CDR3 is TGTGCCAGTAATGAGGCCGGGGAGCTGTTTTTT. Translation: CASNEAGELFF.

This clonotype appeared a single time. The chain is built from TRBV29-1 and TRBJ2-5; D ambiguous. The CDR3 runs 12 residues. With 7 bases removed from V and 1 base from J, the gap between germline ends came to 10 bases. Germline loops: CDR1 SQVTM, CDR2 ANQGSEA. This chain's CDR3 is CSGVRLQETQYF. In DNA, the CDR3 is TGCAGCGGAGTCAGGCTCCAAGAGACCCAGTACTTC.

This clonotype occurred many times. The rearrangement links TRBV7-2 to TRBJ2-7, with 7 nucleotides matching TRBD2. The CDR3 runs to 14 residues. The germline V gene encodes CDR1 SGHTA and CDR2 FQGNSA. The V segment lost 1 base and the J segment 2 bases; nucleotides outside the gene matches: 2. CDR3 residues: CASSLEGGAYEQYF. CDR3 DNA: TGTGCCAGCAGCTTAGAGGGAGGGGCCTACGAGCAGTACTTC.